The 20 T cell receptor beta chains reported below all come from one sample, sequenced in a study of immune evolution from preneoplasia to lung adenocarcinoma. Some clones are missing from TCRdb's copy, which holds only in-frame ones; the method was immunoSEQ multiplex PCR. The table records 3,600 or so clones, just over 75% of them present only once. The specimen was FFPE adjacent normal lung tissue. The receptor set was obtained from a person between 65 and 79 years old with lung adenocarcinoma.

This clone was observed a few times. Other DNA sequences in this specimen translate into the identical CDR3. This rearrangement joins TRBV25-1 to TRBJ2-3; 7 nucleotides align to TRBD2. The germline CDR1 and CDR2 sequences are MGHDK and SYGVNS. The CDR3 covers 16 residues. V trimming: 1 base; J trimming: 1 base; junction bases outside the gene matches: 5. CDR3 DNA sequence: TGTGCCAGCAGTGAATCCAGACTAGCCGGCACAGATACGCAGTATTTT. This sequence encodes CASSESRLAGTDTQYF. The full variable domain, with the rest looked up from reference TRBV25-1 and TRBJ2-3, is EADIYQTPRYLVIGTGKKITLECSQTMGHDKMYWYQQDPGMELHLIHYSYGVNSTEKGDLSSESTVSRIRTEHFPLTLESARPSHTSQYLCASSESRLAGTDTQYFGPGTRLTVL.

The chain is built from TRBV5-4 and TRBJ2-7, with TRBD2 matching over 9 bases. CDR1 and CDR2 from the germline V gene are SGHNT and YYREEE (reference sequence). This CDR3 region has 14 residues. V trimming: 5 bases; J trimming: 2 bases; junction bases outside the gene matches: 5. CDR3 protein: CASSPVAGAYEQYF. The CDR3 DNA reads as TGTGCCAGCAGTCCCGTAGCGGGAGCCTACGAGCAGTACTTC.

About this clone: Relative to the germline gene, one junction end is altered; a read error may explain this. This chain links TRBV28 with TRBJ2-3; a possible D gene is TRBD1 (5 bases). This CDR3 spans 13 amino acids. Germline-derived CDR1 and CDR2 are MDHEN and SYDVKM. This CDR3 reads CASSLQGSDAQYF. As DNA, the CDR3 is TGTGCCAGCAGTTTACAGGGATCAGATGCGCAGTATTTT.

The chain links TRBV6-5 to TRBJ2-3; the match to TRBD1 covers 7 bases. The germline gives CDR1 MNHEY, CDR2 SVGAGI. The CDR3 runs 16 residues. V shed 2 bases and J 3 bases; nucleotides not matched to a gene: 8. The CDR3 sequence is CASSYTARGLTDTQYF. CDR3 in DNA: TGTGCCAGCAGTTACACCGCCAGGGGGTTAACAGATACGCAGTATTTT.

This clone was detected once. V usage is TRBV7-6 and J usage is TRBJ2-2; D not resolved. The V gene's germline CDR1 is SGHVS and CDR2 FNYEAQ. The V and J ends lost 5 bases and 5 bases respectively, with 3 bases between them. This CDR3 is built from 11 residues. CDR3 coding DNA: TGTGCCAGCAGCCTTACCGGGGAGCTGTTTTTT. It codes for CASSLTGELFF.

This clone appeared a few times. The chain combines TRBV28 with TRBJ2-7; D ambiguous. The V and J ends lost 4 bases and 0 bases respectively, with 13 bases between them. The CDR3 runs 15 residues. Looked up from germline, CDR1 is MDHEN and CDR2 is SYDVKM. The CDR3 coding sequence is TGTGCCAGCAGTTCCCCTATTTTGGGCTCCTACGAGCAGTACTTC. Protein product: CASSSPILGSYEQYF.

The V gene is TRBV6-5, the J gene TRBJ1-6; D gene uncertain. The V end lost 5 bases, the J end lost 5 bases, and 7 bases lay between the germline ends. CDR1 MNHEY and CDR2 SVGAGI come from the germline V gene. The CDR3 extends over 13 amino acids. CDR3: CASSRLDNSPLHF. CDR3 DNA sequence: TGTGCCAGCAGTCGGCTGGATAATTCACCCCTCCACTTT.

This clone has only a few counts. The chain is built from TRBV7-9 and TRBJ1-2; D is ambiguous. CDR3 length: 11 amino acids. The V end lost 3 bases, the J end lost 2 bases, and 1 base lay between the germline ends. From germline, CDR1 is SEHNR and CDR2 FQNEAQ (reference sequence). CDR3 amino acids: CASSLNYGYTF. The CDR3, as DNA: TGTGCCAGCAGCTTGAACTATGGCTACACCTTC.

This clone has a handful of counts. The rearrangement uses TRBV18 and TRBJ2-4; no reliable D call. V was pared by 6 bases and J by 6 bases, with 12 bases between. Germline lookup yields CDR1 KGHSH and CDR2 LQKENI. The CDR3 covers 13 residues. CDR3 sequence (DNA): TGTGCCAGCTCTCCTGACACGGGAAACATTCAGTACTTC. This codes for CASSPDTGNIQYF.

V usage is TRBV7-9 and J usage is TRBJ1-3; D gene ambiguous. The germline V gene has CDR1 SEHNR and CDR2 FQNEAQ (reference sequence). CDR3 length: 12 residues. V gave up 2 bases and J gave up 1 base, with 0 bases separating them. The DNA of the CDR3 is TGTGCCAGCAGCTTATCTGGAAACACCATATATTTT. Translated: CASSLSGNTIYF.

The table lists this clone with a few counts. The J gene is TRBJ2-7, the V gene TRBV5-1, with 9 positions matching TRBD1. Losses at the gene ends were 2 bases for V and 4 bases for J; bases not matched to a gene: 4. The CDR3 consists of 14 residues. Per germline, CDR1 SGHRS and CDR2 YFSETQ. The CDR3 bases are TGCGCCAGCAGCTTACCGGGACAGGGATACGAGCAGTACTTC. It yields the protein CASSLPGQGYEQYF.

The chain combines TRBV5-6 with TRBJ1-1; no clear D gene. The CDR3 covers 13 residues. Trimming left V 4 bases short and J 2 bases short, with 9 bases between. CDR1 is SGHDT, CDR2 YYEEEE, per germline. CDR3 nucleotides: TGTGCCAGCAGCGGCGGACCTAACACTGAAGCTTTCTTT. Its translation: CASSGGPNTEAFF.

The chain recombines TRBV18 with TRBJ1-4, with TRBD1 as a possible D gene (6 bases). Germline V lookup: CDR1 KGHSH, CDR2 LQKENI. The V end lost 3 bases, the J end lost 7 bases, and 15 bases lay between the germline ends. The CDR3 loop spans 15 amino acids. The CDR3 region has the DNA TGTGCCAGCTCACCGCCCGGCAGGGGCCGTGAAAAACTGTTTTTT. It specifies CASSPPGRGREKLFF.

V is TRBV11-2 and J is TRBJ2-5; D may be TRBD1 (5 bases). Germline lookup yields CDR1 SGHAT and CDR2 FQNNGV. V was pared by 6 bases and J by 4 bases, with 12 bases between. The CDR3 length is 13 residues. Here the CDR3 DNA reads TGTGCCAGCAGAAACCAGGGAAGAGAGACCCAGTACTTC. The encoded protein is CASRNQGRETQYF.

The chain joins TRBV11-2 to TRBJ1-3; D is unclear. V was pared by 0 bases and J by 3 bases, with 9 bases between. CDR1 and CDR2 from the germline V gene are SGHAT and FQNNGV. This CDR3 is 15 amino acids long. The CDR3 protein is CASSLDRIGGNTIYF. The DNA for the CDR3 is TGTGCCAGCAGCTTAGATCGGATAGGTGGAAACACCATATATTTT.

The chain is built from TRBV30 and TRBJ2-7; TRBD2 matches 7 bases. Germline lookup yields CDR1 GTSNPN and CDR2 SVGIG (reference sequence). This CDR3 region has 14 residues. The ends lost 0 bases at V and 5 bases at J; junction bases unmatched: 7. The CDR3 nucleotides are TGTGCCTGGAGTGTAGGCGGGAGATTGCACGAGCAGTACTTC. It is translated as CAWSVGGRLHEQYF.

This clone was detected once. V is TRBV10-3 and J is TRBJ1-2; no clear D. With 5 bases removed from V and 8 bases from J, the gap between germline ends came to 15 bases. The germline V gene encodes CDR1 ENHRY and CDR2 SYGVKD. This CDR3 has 13 residues. This CDR3 is CAISPGSSDGYTF. The CDR3 DNA reads as TGTGCCATCAGTCCAGGCAGTTCAGACGGCTACACCTTC.

The chain joins TRBV11-3 to TRBJ2-3; TRBD2 matches at 13 bases. Trimming at V came to 5 bases and at J to 2 bases, leaving 4 bases not matched to a gene. From germline, CDR1 is SGHNT and CDR2 YENEEA. The CDR3 is made up of 16 amino acids. As DNA, the CDR3 is TGTGCCAGCAGCCACGGACTAGCGGGGGACACAGATACGCAGTATTTT. Translation gives CASSHGLAGDTDTQYF.

J is TRBJ1-1 and V is TRBV6-6, with TRBD1 as a possible D gene (6 bases). CDR1 is MNHNY, CDR2 SVGAGI, per germline (reference sequence). Trimming left V 6 bases short and J 1 base short, with 12 bases between. CDR3 length equals 14 residues. DNA for the CDR3: TGTGCCAGCAGCTCAGGGGATCGGAACACTGAAGCTTTCTTT. Translating gives CASSSGDRNTEAFF.

The chain's CDR3 is CSASIGQGAFF. The CDR3 DNA reads as TGCAGTGCTAGCATTGGACAGGGGGCTTTCTTT. This chain uses TRBV20-1 with TRBJ1-1, with 9 bases aligning to TRBD1. The CDR3 runs to 11 residues. Losses at the gene ends were 3 bases for V and 11 bases for J; bases not matched to a gene: 4. Germline V CDR1 and CDR2: DFQATT, SNEGSKA (reference sequence).